Below, one T cell receptor (beta chain) is given with its context. The target antigen is unknown. This entry belongs to a study of OX40 agonist ivuxolimab in advanced cancers. Study results and limitations: No antigen was identified for the clonally expanded peripheral T cells.

The assay was immunoSEQ multiplex PCR, and TCRdb's table has in-frame clones only and misses some. The sample records about 38,000 clones, about three quarters being singletons. V shed 6 bases and J 9 bases; nucleotides not matched to a gene: 8. The CDR3 spans 14 residues. The germline V gene encodes CDR1 MNHEY and CDR2 SVGAGI. This sequence originates from an adult with an advanced solid tumor such as melanoma, head and neck, liver or kidney cancer. The rearrangement links TRBV6-5 to TRBJ2-1, with 10 bases aligning to TRBD2. The sample here was CD4+ or CD8+ T cells sorted from blood, taken in a trial of the OX40 agonist ivuxolimab. Here the CDR3 reads CASRASGSGGEQFF. CDR3 coding DNA: TGTGCCAGCAGAGCTAGCGGGAGTGGGGGTGAGCAGTTCTTC.